The rows below give T cell receptor beta chains drawn from one sample of a study of T cell clonotyping in hematopoietic cell transplantation. TCRdb's table, derived via immunoSEQ multiplex PCR, lists solely in-frame clones and lacks some. The sample shows roughly 46,000 clones, about four fifths of them seen only once. Sample: peripheral blood mononuclear cells, taken before stem cell transplant. The receptors were gathered from a man aged 55 to 70 with myelodysplastic syndrome. Some clones in this sample may be carry-over from other donors' samples. CDR3s include the opening cysteine and the closing phenylalanine or tryptophan. D genes are given only for firm matches. Rows may omit the clone size; those that give it use once, few, many or a size class.

cdr3_nt: TGTGCCAGCAGCCGGACAGGGGGCGTCGACGAGCAGTACTTC
cdr3_aa: CASSRTGGVDEQYF
clone_size: -
d_call: TRBD1
v_call: TRBV6-1
j_call: TRBJ2-7

cdr3_nt: TGTGCCAGCAGCCAAGAAGTTCTCTCGGGTTCACCCCTCCACTTT
cdr3_aa: CASSQEVLSGSPLHF
clone_size: -
d_call: -
v_call: TRBV4-2
j_call: TRBJ1-6

cdr3_nt: TGTGCCTGGAGTGCCAGCGGTGAAAAACTGTTTTTT
cdr3_aa: CAWSASGEKLFF
clone_size: -
d_call: -
v_call: TRBV30
j_call: TRBJ1-4

cdr3_nt: TGTGCCAGCAGCTCTCAGAACCAAGAGACCCAGTACTTC
cdr3_aa: CASSSQNQETQYF
clone_size: once
d_call: -
v_call: TRBV5-6
j_call: TRBJ2-5

cdr3_nt: TGTGCCATCAGTGAGGGTCTCCAGAATCTAGGACAGGGTGACACCTTC
cdr3_aa: CAISEGLQNLGQGDTF
clone_size: few
d_call: TRBD1
v_call: TRBV10-3
j_call: TRBJ1-2

cdr3_nt: TGTGCCTGGAGTTCAGGGGGGGGTTGGGATAATTCACCCCTCCACTTT
cdr3_aa: CAWSSGGGWDNSPLHF
clone_size: once
d_call: TRBD1
v_call: TRBV30
j_call: TRBJ1-6

cdr3_nt: TGTGCCACCAGCAGAGAGGACTCCTCCACAGATACGCAGTATTTT
cdr3_aa: CATSREDSSTDTQYF
clone_size: -
d_call: -
v_call: TRBV15
j_call: TRBJ2-3

cdr3_nt: TGTGCCAGCAGCTTGGGACAGGGGGCAGATACGCAGTATTTT
cdr3_aa: CASSLGQGADTQYF
clone_size: -
d_call: TRBD1
v_call: TRBV11-3
j_call: TRBJ2-3

cdr3_nt: TGTGCCAGCAGCTTAGGTCGACAGGGGGCCGGGGCCAGGAGTGAAAAACTGTTTTTT
cdr3_aa: CASSLGRQGAGARSEKLFF
clone_size: -
d_call: TRBD1
v_call: TRBV7-6
j_call: TRBJ1-4

cdr3_nt: TGTGCCAGCAGCCCTTCACAGGGCTACGAGCAGTACTTC
cdr3_aa: CASSPSQGYEQYF
clone_size: once
d_call: -
v_call: TRBV7-2
j_call: TRBJ2-7

cdr3_nt: TGTGCCAGCAGCTTAGCGGGGTTAGCGGTGGGAGATACGCAGTATTTT
cdr3_aa: CASSLAGLAVGDTQYF
clone_size: -
d_call: -
v_call: TRBV7-2
j_call: TRBJ2-3

cdr3_nt: TGTGCCAGCAGCCTGGGACTAGCGGGGGGCAATGAGCAGTTCTTC
cdr3_aa: CASSLGLAGGNEQFF
clone_size: -
d_call: TRBD2
v_call: TRBV7-2
j_call: TRBJ2-1

cdr3_nt: TGTGCCAGCAGCCGGAGGGGGAACACTGAAGCTTTCTTT
cdr3_aa: CASSRRGNTEAFF
clone_size: -
d_call: -
v_call: TRBV11-2
j_call: TRBJ1-1

cdr3_nt: TGTGCCAGCAGTTTAGTAGGAACAGGGATCGGCCAGCCCCAGCATTTT
cdr3_aa: CASSLVGTGIGQPQHF
clone_size: -
d_call: -
v_call: TRBV28
j_call: TRBJ1-5

cdr3_nt: TGTGCCAGCAGGATACAGGGTAGCAATCAGCCCCAGCATTTT
cdr3_aa: CASRIQGSNQPQHF
clone_size: -
d_call: -
v_call: TRBV2
j_call: TRBJ1-5

cdr3_nt: TGTGCCTGGTCTCTGAACAGCGTCACCGGGGAGCTGTTTTTT
cdr3_aa: CAWSLNSVTGELFF
clone_size: -
d_call: -
v_call: TRBV30
j_call: TRBJ2-2

cdr3_nt: TGTGCCATCAGTGAGTCCGGGACAGGGGACACCGGGGAGCTGTTTTTT
cdr3_aa: CAISESGTGDTGELFF
clone_size: -
d_call: TRBD1
v_call: TRBV10-3
j_call: TRBJ2-2

cdr3_nt: TGTGCCAGCAGCTTAGCGGGCGGTTACCCACTCACTGAAGCTTTCTTT
cdr3_aa: CASSLAGGYPLTEAFF
clone_size: -
d_call: -
v_call: TRBV11-2
j_call: TRBJ1-1

cdr3_nt: TGTGCCAGCAGCCCAGGGACATCGGAGGGCTACACCTTC
cdr3_aa: CASSPGTSEGYTF
clone_size: -
d_call: -
v_call: TRBV5-6
j_call: TRBJ1-2

cdr3_nt: TGTGCCAGCAGCTCGACAGGGGCGAAGGAAAAACTGTTTTTT
cdr3_aa: CASSSTGAKEKLFF
clone_size: -
d_call: TRBD1
v_call: TRBV5-6
j_call: TRBJ1-4

cdr3_nt: TGCAGCGGACAGAAGAGCTCTGGAAACACCATATATTTT
cdr3_aa: CSGQKSSGNTIYF
clone_size: -
d_call: -
v_call: TRBV29-1
j_call: TRBJ1-3

cdr3_nt: TGTGCCAGCAGTGAAAGCGGACAGGGCGGAGATACGCAGTATTTT
cdr3_aa: CASSESGQGGDTQYF
clone_size: once
d_call: TRBD1
v_call: TRBV6-1
j_call: TRBJ2-3

cdr3_nt: TGTGCCAGCAGCTCGATATGGAACTATGGCTACACCTTC
cdr3_aa: CASSSIWNYGYTF
clone_size: -
d_call: -
v_call: TRBV11-1
j_call: TRBJ1-2

cdr3_nt: TGTGCCAGCACCCGGAAAACGGGCAGCAGCAATCAGCCCCAGCATTTT
cdr3_aa: CASTRKTGSSNQPQHF
clone_size: -
d_call: -
v_call: TRBV16
j_call: TRBJ1-5

cdr3_nt: TGCGCCAGCAGCCAAGATGGGGTCGGCTACACCTTC
cdr3_aa: CASSQDGVGYTF
clone_size: -
d_call: -
v_call: TRBV4-1
j_call: TRBJ1-2

cdr3_nt: TGTGCCAGCAGGGACTACACGAACACCGGGGAGCTGTTTTTT
cdr3_aa: CASRDYTNTGELFF
clone_size: once
d_call: -
v_call: TRBV6-6
j_call: TRBJ2-2

cdr3_nt: TGTGCCAGCAGTTATGGGGCGGGGAGTGATGAAGCTTTCTTT
cdr3_aa: CASSYGAGSDEAFF
clone_size: -
d_call: -
v_call: TRBV6-6
j_call: TRBJ1-1

cdr3_nt: TGTGCCAGCAGCTTAATGGTAGCGAACACTGAAGCTTTCTTT
cdr3_aa: CASSLMVANTEAFF
clone_size: -
d_call: -
v_call: TRBV7-2
j_call: TRBJ1-1

cdr3_nt: TGTGCCAGCAGCGACTTGACGAGGAACACTGAAGCTTTCTTT
cdr3_aa: CASSDLTRNTEAFF
clone_size: few
d_call: -
v_call: TRBV6-5
j_call: TRBJ1-1

cdr3_nt: TGTGCCAGCAGCTTACCATCGATGGTCAGTTTAAACACTGAAGCTTTCTTT
cdr3_aa: CASSLPSMVSLNTEAFF
clone_size: -
d_call: -
v_call: TRBV7-2
j_call: TRBJ1-1

cdr3_nt: TGTGCCAGCAGCGGCAACCGGGACAGGCGCCCAGATACGCAGTATTTT
cdr3_aa: CASSGNRDRRPDTQYF
clone_size: -
d_call: TRBD1
v_call: TRBV28
j_call: TRBJ2-3

cdr3_nt: TGTGCCAGCAGTCCCATTACAGGGGGCGGCACCGGGGAGCTGTTTTTT
cdr3_aa: CASSPITGGGTGELFF
clone_size: -
d_call: TRBD1
v_call: TRBV27
j_call: TRBJ2-2

cdr3_nt: TGTGCCAGCAGTTTACAGGGCAGGGGGCAGGGTACGCAGTATTTT
cdr3_aa: CASSLQGRGQGTQYF
clone_size: -
d_call: TRBD1
v_call: TRBV27
j_call: TRBJ2-3

cdr3_nt: TGTGCCATCAGTGGGGGGACAGGCCTTGGGGAGACCCAGTACTTC
cdr3_aa: CAISGGTGLGETQYF
clone_size: -
d_call: TRBD1
v_call: TRBV10-3
j_call: TRBJ2-5

cdr3_nt: TGTGCCAGCAGCTCCTCCGGGGGCCCCTACGAGCAGTACTTC
cdr3_aa: CASSSSGGPYEQYF
clone_size: -
d_call: -
v_call: TRBV7-9
j_call: TRBJ2-7

cdr3_nt: TGCGCCAGCAGCAAATCGGGGGGAACTCACACCGGGGAGCTGTTTTTT
cdr3_aa: CASSKSGGTHTGELFF
clone_size: few
d_call: TRBD2
v_call: TRBV5-1
j_call: TRBJ2-2

cdr3_nt: TGTGCCTGGAGTGCGCCCCCCTCCTACAATGAGCAGTTCTTC
cdr3_aa: CAWSAPPSYNEQFF
clone_size: -
d_call: -
v_call: TRBV30
j_call: TRBJ2-1

cdr3_nt: TGTGCCAGCAGTGAAGGGCGGGTAGTAAACACCATATATTTT
cdr3_aa: CASSEGRVVNTIYF
clone_size: -
d_call: -
v_call: TRBV10-3
j_call: TRBJ1-3

cdr3_nt: TGTGCCAGCAGTTACTCGACTAGCGCCTACGAGCAGTACTTC
cdr3_aa: CASSYSTSAYEQYF
clone_size: -
d_call: TRBD2
v_call: TRBV6-5
j_call: TRBJ2-7

cdr3_nt: TGTGCCAGCAGCTTGGGGGAGGCTAGGTACAATGAGCAGTTCTTC
cdr3_aa: CASSLGEARYNEQFF
clone_size: -
d_call: -
v_call: TRBV5-6
j_call: TRBJ2-1

cdr3_nt: TGTGCCAGCAGCCAAGTACCGGGGATAAAAGGCACAGATACGCAGTATTTT
cdr3_aa: CASSQVPGIKGTDTQYF
clone_size: -
d_call: -
v_call: TRBV14
j_call: TRBJ2-3

cdr3_nt: TGTGCCAGCAGTTACGTCCAGCGGGGGGGCCGCAATGAGCAGTTCTTC
cdr3_aa: CASSYVQRGGRNEQFF
clone_size: -
d_call: TRBD2
v_call: TRBV6-5
j_call: TRBJ2-1

cdr3_nt: TGTGCCAGTAGCACACTAGCGGGAGCGGAGACCCAGTACTTC
cdr3_aa: CASSTLAGAETQYF
clone_size: once
d_call: TRBD2
v_call: TRBV19
j_call: TRBJ2-5

cdr3_nt: TGTGCCAGCAGTGAAGAGCGGGGGAGTACTTCACAGTATTTT
cdr3_aa: CASSEERGSTSQYF
clone_size: -
d_call: TRBD2
v_call: TRBV2
j_call: TRBJ2-3

cdr3_nt: TGCGCCAGCAGAGGGACAGGGGTGAACACTGAAGCTTTCTTT
cdr3_aa: CASRGTGVNTEAFF
clone_size: -
d_call: TRBD1
v_call: TRBV5-1
j_call: TRBJ1-1

cdr3_nt: TGCGCCAGCAGCCAAGAAAGCAACGGGAATCAGCCCCAGCATTTT
cdr3_aa: CASSQESNGNQPQHF
clone_size: -
d_call: -
v_call: TRBV4-3
j_call: TRBJ1-5

cdr3_nt: TGTGCCAGCAGCTTGGAATACTATGGCTACACCTTC
cdr3_aa: CASSLEYYGYTF
clone_size: -
d_call: -
v_call: TRBV7-2
j_call: TRBJ1-2

cdr3_nt: TGTGCCAGCAGCTACGGGACCGATGAGCAGTTCTTC
cdr3_aa: CASSYGTDEQFF
clone_size: -
d_call: -
v_call: TRBV11-3
j_call: TRBJ2-1

cdr3_nt: TGTGCCAGCAGCCCCGGACAGGGGGACAATTCACCCCTCCACTTT
cdr3_aa: CASSPGQGDNSPLHF
clone_size: -
d_call: TRBD1
v_call: TRBV7-9
j_call: TRBJ1-6

cdr3_nt: TGTGCTAGCAGCTTTCGTCTCGGGGGGCAGAATGAGCAGTTCTTC
cdr3_aa: CASSFRLGGQNEQFF
clone_size: -
d_call: -
v_call: TRBV7-7
j_call: TRBJ2-1

cdr3_nt: TGTGCCAGCAGTGAAAGGCAGGGCTTTCAGAACACTGAAGCTTTCTTT
cdr3_aa: CASSERQGFQNTEAFF
clone_size: -
d_call: -
v_call: TRBV6-1
j_call: TRBJ1-1

cdr3_nt: TGTGCCAGCAGTTTATCGGGTACAGCGAACACTGAAGCTTTCTTT
cdr3_aa: CASSLSGTANTEAFF
clone_size: once
d_call: -
v_call: TRBV27
j_call: TRBJ1-1

cdr3_nt: TGTGCCAGCAGCCAAAGGGACTTCGGGGGTGAGACCCAGTACTTC
cdr3_aa: CASSQRDFGGETQYF
clone_size: -
d_call: -
v_call: TRBV11-2
j_call: TRBJ2-5

cdr3_nt: TGTGCCTGGAGTGTACAGAGGGGCACTGAAGCTTTCTTT
cdr3_aa: CAWSVQRGTEAFF
clone_size: -
d_call: -
v_call: TRBV30
j_call: TRBJ1-1

cdr3_nt: TGTGCCAGCAGCCCTTCGACGAGAACGCAGTATTTT
cdr3_aa: CASSPSTRTQYF
clone_size: few
d_call: -
v_call: TRBV11-2
j_call: TRBJ2-3

cdr3_nt: TGCGCCAGCAGCGGGGGGTTTGAGGGCGGGGAAGCTTTCTTT
cdr3_aa: CASSGGFEGGEAFF
clone_size: -
d_call: -
v_call: TRBV5-1
j_call: TRBJ1-1

cdr3_nt: TGTGCCTGGAGTGTTTTATCGGACAGCGAAGCTTTCTTT
cdr3_aa: CAWSVLSDSEAFF
clone_size: -
d_call: -
v_call: TRBV30
j_call: TRBJ1-1

cdr3_nt: TGCGCCAGCAGCTTGGACGGGGGCTATGGCTACACCTTC
cdr3_aa: CASSLDGGYGYTF
clone_size: once
d_call: -
v_call: TRBV5-1
j_call: TRBJ1-2

cdr3_nt: TGTGCCAGCAGTGAAAGGGGAGACAAAAACATTCAGTACTTC
cdr3_aa: CASSERGDKNIQYF
clone_size: -
d_call: -
v_call: TRBV2
j_call: TRBJ2-4